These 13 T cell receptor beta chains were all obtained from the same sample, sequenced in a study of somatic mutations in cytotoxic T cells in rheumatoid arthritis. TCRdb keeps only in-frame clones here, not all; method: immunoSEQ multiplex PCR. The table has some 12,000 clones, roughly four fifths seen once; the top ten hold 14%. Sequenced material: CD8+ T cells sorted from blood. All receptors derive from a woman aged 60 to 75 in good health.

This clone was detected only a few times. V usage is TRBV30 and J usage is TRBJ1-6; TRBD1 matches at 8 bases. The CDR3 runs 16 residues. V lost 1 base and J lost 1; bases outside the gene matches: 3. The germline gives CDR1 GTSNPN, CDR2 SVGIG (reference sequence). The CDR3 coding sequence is TGTGCCTGGAGTGAAACAGGGGGATCCTATAATTCACCCCTCCACTTT. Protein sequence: CAWSETGGSYNSPLHF.

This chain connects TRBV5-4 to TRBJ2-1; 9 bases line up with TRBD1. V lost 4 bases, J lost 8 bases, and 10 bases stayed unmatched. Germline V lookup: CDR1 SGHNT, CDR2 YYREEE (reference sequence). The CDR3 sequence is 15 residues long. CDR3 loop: CASSPGQGVSDEQFF. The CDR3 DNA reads TGTGCCAGCAGCCCGGGACAGGGTGTCTCGGATGAGCAGTTCTTC.

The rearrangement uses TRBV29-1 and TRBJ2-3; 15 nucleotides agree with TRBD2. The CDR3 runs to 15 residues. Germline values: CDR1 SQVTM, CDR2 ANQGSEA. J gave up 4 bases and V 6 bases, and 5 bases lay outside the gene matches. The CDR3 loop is CSVDGTSGGSDTQYF. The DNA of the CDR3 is TGCAGCGTAGATGGGACTAGCGGGGGGTCAGATACGCAGTATTTT.

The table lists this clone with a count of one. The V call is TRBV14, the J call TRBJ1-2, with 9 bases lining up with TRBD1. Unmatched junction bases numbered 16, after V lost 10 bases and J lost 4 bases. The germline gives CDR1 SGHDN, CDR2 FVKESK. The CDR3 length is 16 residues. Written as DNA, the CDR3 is TGTGCCAACTCAGAGGGAGGGGGACAGGGAGGCTATGGCTACACCTTC. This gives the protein CANSEGGGQGGYGYTF. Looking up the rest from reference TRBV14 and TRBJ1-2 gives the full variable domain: EAGVTQFPSHSVIEKGQTVTLRCDPISGHDNLYWYRRVMGKEIKFLLHFVKESKQDESGMPNNRFLAERTGGTYSTLKVQPAELEDSGVYFCANSEGGGQGGYGYTFGSGTRLTVV.

CDR3 region: CASSDWTVGNEQFF. The CDR3 coding sequence is TGTGCCAGCAGTGACTGGACAGTGGGTAATGAGCAGTTCTTC. The J gene is TRBJ2-1, the V gene TRBV6-1; possible D gene TRBD1, 6 bases. V lost 3 bases and J 7 bases, leaving 13 bases between the germline ends. Germline values: CDR1 MNHNS, CDR2 SASEGT. The CDR3 has 14 residues.

CDR3 residues: CASSGATSTDTQYF. CDR3 nucleotide sequence: TGTGCCAGCAGTGGGGCCACTAGCACAGATACGCAGTATTTT. The chain has TRBV2 and TRBJ2-3; D is undetermined. Germline V lookup: CDR1 SNHLY, CDR2 FYNNEI. This CDR3 contains 14 residues. The V end lost 4 bases, the J end lost 0 bases, and 8 bases lay between the germline ends.

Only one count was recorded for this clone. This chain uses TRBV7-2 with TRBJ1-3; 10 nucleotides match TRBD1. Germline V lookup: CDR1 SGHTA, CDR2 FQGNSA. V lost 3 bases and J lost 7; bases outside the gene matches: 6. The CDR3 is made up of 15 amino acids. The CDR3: CASSFLTGGGNTIYF. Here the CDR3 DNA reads TGTGCCAGCAGCTTCCTGACAGGGGGCGGGAACACCATATATTTT.

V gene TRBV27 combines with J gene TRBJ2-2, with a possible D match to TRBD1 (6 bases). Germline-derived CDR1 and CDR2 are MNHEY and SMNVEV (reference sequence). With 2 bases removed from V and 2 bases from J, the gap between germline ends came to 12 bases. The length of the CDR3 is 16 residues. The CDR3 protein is CASSLGQGSNTGELFF. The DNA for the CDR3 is TGTGCCAGCAGTTTAGGTCAGGGGTCAAACACCGGGGAGCTGTTTTTT.

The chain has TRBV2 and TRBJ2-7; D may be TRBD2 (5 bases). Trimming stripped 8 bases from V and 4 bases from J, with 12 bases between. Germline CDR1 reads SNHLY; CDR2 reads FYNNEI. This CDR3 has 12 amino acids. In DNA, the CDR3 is TGTGCCAGCGGGTTCACTAGTTACGAGCAGTACGTC. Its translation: CASGFTSYEQYV.

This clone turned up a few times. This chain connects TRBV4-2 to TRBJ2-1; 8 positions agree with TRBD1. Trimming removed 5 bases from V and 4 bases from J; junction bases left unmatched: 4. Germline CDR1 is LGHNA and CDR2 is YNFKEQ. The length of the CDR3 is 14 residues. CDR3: CASSYDRGYNEQFF. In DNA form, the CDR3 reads TGTGCCAGCAGCTACGACAGGGGATACAATGAGCAGTTCTTC.

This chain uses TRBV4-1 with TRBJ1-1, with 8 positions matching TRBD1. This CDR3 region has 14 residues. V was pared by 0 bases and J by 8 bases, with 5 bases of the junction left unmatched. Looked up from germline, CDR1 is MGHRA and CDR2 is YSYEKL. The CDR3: CASSQDPRQGEAFF. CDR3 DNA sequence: TGCGCCAGCAGCCAAGATCCGAGACAGGGGGAAGCTTTCTTT.

The DNA for the CDR3 is TGCGCCAGCAGCTTGGCCCCAGTCTATGGCTACACCTTC. Protein product: CASSLAPVYGYTF. The chain uses TRBV5-1 and TRBJ1-2; D remains unclear. Germline V CDR1 and CDR2: SGHRS, YFSETQ. V lost 0 bases and J 4 bases, leaving 7 bases between the germline ends. This CDR3 comprises 13 residues. Complete variable domain (other parts from reference TRBV5-1 and TRBJ1-2): KAGVTQTPRYLIKTRGQQVTLSCSPISGHRSVSWYQQTPGQGLQFLFEYFSETQRNKGNFPGRFSGRQFSNSRSEMNVSTLELGDSALYLCASSLAPVYGYTFGSGTRLTVV.

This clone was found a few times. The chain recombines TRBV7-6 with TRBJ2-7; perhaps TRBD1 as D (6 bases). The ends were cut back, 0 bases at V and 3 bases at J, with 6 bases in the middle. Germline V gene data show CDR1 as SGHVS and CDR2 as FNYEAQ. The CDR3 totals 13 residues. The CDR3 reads CASSLAQGYEQYF. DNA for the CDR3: TGTGCCAGCAGCTTAGCACAGGGCTACGAGCAGTACTTC. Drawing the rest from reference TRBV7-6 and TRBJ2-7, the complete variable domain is GAGVSQSPRYKVTKRGQDVALRCDPISGHVSLYWYRQALGQGPEFLTYFNYEAQQDKSGLPNDRFSAERPEGSISTLTIQRTEQRDSAMYRCASSLAQGYEQYFGPGTRLTVT.